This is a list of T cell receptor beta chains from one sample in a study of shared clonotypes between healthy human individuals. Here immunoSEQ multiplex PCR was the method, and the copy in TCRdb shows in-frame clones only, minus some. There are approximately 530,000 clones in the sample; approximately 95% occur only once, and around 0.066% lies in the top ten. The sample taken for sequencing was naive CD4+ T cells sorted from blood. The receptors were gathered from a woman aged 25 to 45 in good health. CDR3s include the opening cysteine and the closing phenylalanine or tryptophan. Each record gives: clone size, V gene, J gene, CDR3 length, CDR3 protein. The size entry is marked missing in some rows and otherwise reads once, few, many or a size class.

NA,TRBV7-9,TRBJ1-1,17,CASSLGGQGAAGTEAFF
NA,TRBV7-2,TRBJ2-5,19,CASSLPSPAISGRKETQYF
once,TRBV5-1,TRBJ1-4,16,CASSLEVRVTNEKLFF
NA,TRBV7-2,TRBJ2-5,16,CASSLGPTSGQETQYF
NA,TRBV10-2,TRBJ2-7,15,CASKVDSVGPYEQYF
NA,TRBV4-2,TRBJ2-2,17,CASSQSASGSRTGELFF
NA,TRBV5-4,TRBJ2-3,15,CASSLFGTSISTQYF
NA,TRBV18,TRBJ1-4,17,CASTRPGQGPTNEKLFF
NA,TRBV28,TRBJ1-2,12,CASSLRGSGYTF
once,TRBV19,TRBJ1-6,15,CASSIREAGNSPLHF
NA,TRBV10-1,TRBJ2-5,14,CASSRGLAEETQYF
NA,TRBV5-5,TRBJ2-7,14,CASSRTGSSYEQYF
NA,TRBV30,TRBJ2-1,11,CAWGGRDEQFF
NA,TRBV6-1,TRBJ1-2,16,CASSEVWDRTNYGYTF